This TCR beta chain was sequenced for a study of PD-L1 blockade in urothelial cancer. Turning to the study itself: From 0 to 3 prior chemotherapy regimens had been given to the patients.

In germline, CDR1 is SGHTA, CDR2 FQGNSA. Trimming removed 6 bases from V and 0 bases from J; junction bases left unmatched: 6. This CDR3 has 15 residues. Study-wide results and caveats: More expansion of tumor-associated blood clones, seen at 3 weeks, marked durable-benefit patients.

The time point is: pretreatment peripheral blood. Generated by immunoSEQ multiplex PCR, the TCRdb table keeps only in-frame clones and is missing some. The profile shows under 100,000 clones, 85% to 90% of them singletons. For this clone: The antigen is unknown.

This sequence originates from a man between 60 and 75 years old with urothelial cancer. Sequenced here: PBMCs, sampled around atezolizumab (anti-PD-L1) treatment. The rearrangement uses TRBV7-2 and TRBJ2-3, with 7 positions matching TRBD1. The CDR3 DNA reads TGTGCCAGCAGACCCGGGACAGTGAGCACAGATACGCAGTATTTT. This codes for CASRPGTVSTDTQYF.